These 8 T cell receptor beta chains were all obtained from the same sample, sequenced in a study of blood T cell repertoires in COVID-19. The table came from immunoSEQ multiplex PCR; TCRdb's copy has only in-frame clones and leaves some out. The table includes around 250,000 clones, roughly 84% detected once. The sample comprised peripheral blood. The receptors stem from a woman between 35 and 50 years old who had recovered from COVID-19.

V and J are TRBV9 and TRBJ1-5; TRBD1 aligns across 10 bases. The length of the CDR3 is 15 residues. The germline gives CDR1 SGDLS, CDR2 YYNGEE. With 4 bases clipped from V and 4 bases from J, the junction kept 5 bases outside the gene matches. This CDR3 reads CASSSGTGVNQPQHF. DNA for the CDR3: TGTGCCAGCAGCTCCGGGACAGGGGTGAATCAGCCCCAGCATTTT.

This clone was seen a single time. The chain links TRBV4-1 to TRBJ1-4; 10 nucleotides line up with TRBD1. After removal of 6 bases from V and 4 bases from J, the junction contained 5 bases not matched to a gene. CDR1 MGHRA and CDR2 YSYEKL come from the germline V gene. The length of the CDR3 is 15 residues. The CDR3 spells CASSPGDRGNEKLFF. DNA of the CDR3: TGCGCCAGCAGTCCGGGGGACAGGGGTAATGAAAAACTGTTTTTT.

The gene calls are TRBV5-4 and TRBJ1-2; no clear D gene. Trimming shortened V by 0 bases and J by 8 bases, and 14 bases separated the two germline ends. This CDR3 has 14 residues. The germline V gene encodes CDR1 SGHNT and CDR2 YYREEE (reference sequence). The CDR3 sequence: CASSLAPRWRGYTF. The CDR3 DNA is TGTGCCAGCAGCTTGGCCCCCCGGTGGCGGGGCTACACCTTC.

In its sample, this clone was seen once. This rearrangement joins TRBV5-4 to TRBJ1-6; TRBD1 aligns across 7 bases. Germline CDR1 reads SGHNT; CDR2 reads YYREEE (reference sequence). This CDR3 comprises 17 residues. Trimming cost V 4 bases and J 5 bases; bases outside gene matches: 12. CDR3 protein: CASSMSKSGQNNSPLHF. DNA of the CDR3: TGTGCCAGCAGCATGTCAAAGTCGGGACAGAATAATTCACCCCTCCACTTT.

V usage is TRBV7-2 and J usage is TRBJ2-1; D may be TRBD2 (5 bases). The germline V gene has CDR1 SGHTA and CDR2 FQGNSA. This CDR3 spans 12 amino acids. V was trimmed by 5 bases and J by 7 bases, leaving 9 bases between them. DNA for the CDR3: TGTGCCAGCAGCGCCCGAGGGAATGAGCAGTTCTTC. Its protein product is CASSARGNEQFF.

The table lists this clone with a count of one. This chain uses TRBV7-9 with TRBJ1-4; D uncertain. Per the germline V gene, CDR1 is SEHNR and CDR2 is FQNEAQ (reference sequence). This CDR3 region has 12 residues. V was pared by 5 bases and J by 8 bases, with 9 bases between. The CDR3: CASSPEEEKLFF. CDR3 bases: TGTGCCAGCAGCCCCGAGGAGGAAAAACTGTTTTTT.

The chain recombines TRBV6-5 with TRBJ2-7; possible D gene TRBD1, 6 bases. Germline V gene sequence: CDR1 MNHEY, CDR2 SVGAGI. With 0 bases removed from V and 4 bases from J, the gap between germline ends came to 10 bases. This CDR3 has 14 residues. CDR3 region: CASSYSGQNYEQYF. Here the CDR3 DNA reads TGTGCCAGCAGTTACTCAGGACAGAATTACGAGCAGTACTTC.

This chain uses TRBV5-1 with TRBJ1-2; D is perhaps TRBD1 (5 bases). CDR3 length: 14 residues. The germline V gene encodes CDR1 SGHRS and CDR2 YFSETQ. Deletions cut 1 base from V and 2 bases from J, with 9 bases between. The CDR3 loop is CASSLLPGNYGYTF. The CDR3 coding sequence is TGCGCCAGCAGCTTGCTTCCAGGGAACTATGGCTACACCTTC. Combining the CDR3 with reference TRBV5-1 and TRBJ1-2 gives the whole variable domain KAGVTQTPRYLIKTRGQQVTLSCSPISGHRSVSWYQQTPGQGLQFLFEYFSETQRNKGNFPGRFSGRQFSNSRSEMNVSTLELGDSALYLCASSLLPGNYGYTFGSGTRLTVV.